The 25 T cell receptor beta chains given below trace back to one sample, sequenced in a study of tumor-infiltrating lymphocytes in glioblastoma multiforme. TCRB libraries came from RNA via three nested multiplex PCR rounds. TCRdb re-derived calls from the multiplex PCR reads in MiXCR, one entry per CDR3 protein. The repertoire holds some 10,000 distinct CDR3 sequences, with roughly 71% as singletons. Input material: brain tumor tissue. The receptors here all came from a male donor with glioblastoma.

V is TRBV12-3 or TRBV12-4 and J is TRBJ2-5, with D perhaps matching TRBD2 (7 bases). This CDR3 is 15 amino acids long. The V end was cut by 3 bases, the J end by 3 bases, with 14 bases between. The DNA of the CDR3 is TGTGCCAGCAGTTTCGAGGGGGGGCCGAAAGAGACCCAGTACTTC. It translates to CASSFEGGPKETQYF.

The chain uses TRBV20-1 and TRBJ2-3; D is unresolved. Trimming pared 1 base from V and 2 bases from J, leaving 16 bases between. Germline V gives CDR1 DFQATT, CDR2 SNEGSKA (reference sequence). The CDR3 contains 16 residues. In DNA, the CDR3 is TGCAGTGCTAGAGTAAACAAGGCCCGTGTCACAGATACGCAGTATTTT. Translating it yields CSARVNKARVTDTQYF.

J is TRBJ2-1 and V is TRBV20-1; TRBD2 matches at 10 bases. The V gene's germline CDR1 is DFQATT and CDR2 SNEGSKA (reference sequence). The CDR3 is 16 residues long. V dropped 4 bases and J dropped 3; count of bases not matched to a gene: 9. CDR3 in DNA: TGCAGTGCTAATCCAGCGGGGGGGCCTCGCTACAATGAGCAGTTCTTC. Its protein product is CSANPAGGPRYNEQFF.

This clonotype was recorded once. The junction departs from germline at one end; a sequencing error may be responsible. CDR3 DNA sequence: TGTGCCAGCAACTTAGATCTTGAAGGCAGCTTCTCCTATGAGCAGTACTTC. This translates into CASNLDLEGSFSYEQYF. This chain links TRBV11-2 with TRBJ2-7; no firm D call. The CDR3 has 17 residues. Germline V gene data show CDR1 as SGHAT and CDR2 as FQNNGV.

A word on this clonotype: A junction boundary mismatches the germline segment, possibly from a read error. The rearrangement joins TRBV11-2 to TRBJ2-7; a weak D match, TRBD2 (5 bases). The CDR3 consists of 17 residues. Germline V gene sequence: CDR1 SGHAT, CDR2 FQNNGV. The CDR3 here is CASSLDVGGSFSCEQYF. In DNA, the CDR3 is TGTGCCAGCAGCTTAGATGTTGGAGGCAGCTTCTCCTGCGAGCAATACTTC.

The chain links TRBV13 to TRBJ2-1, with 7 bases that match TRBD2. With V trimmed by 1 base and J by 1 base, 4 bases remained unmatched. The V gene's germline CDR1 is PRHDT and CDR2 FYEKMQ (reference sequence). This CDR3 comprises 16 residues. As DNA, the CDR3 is TGTGCCAGCAGCTTAGTGGGGGGGGAATCCTACAATGAGCAGTTCTTC. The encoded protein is CASSLVGGESYNEQFF. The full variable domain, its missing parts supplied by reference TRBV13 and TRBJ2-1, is AAGVIQSPRHLIKEKRETATLKCYPIPRHDTVYWYQQGPGQDPQFLISFYEKMQSDKGSIPDRFSAQQFSDYHSELNMSSLELGDSALYFCASSLVGGESYNEQFFGPGTRLTVL.

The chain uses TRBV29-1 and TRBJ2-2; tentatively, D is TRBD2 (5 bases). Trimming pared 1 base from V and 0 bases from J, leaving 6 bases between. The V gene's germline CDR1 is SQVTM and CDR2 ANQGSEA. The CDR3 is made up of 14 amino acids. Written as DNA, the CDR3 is TGCAGCGTTGAAGGAGGGTCGAACACCGGGGAGCTGTTTTTT. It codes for CSVEGGSNTGELFF.

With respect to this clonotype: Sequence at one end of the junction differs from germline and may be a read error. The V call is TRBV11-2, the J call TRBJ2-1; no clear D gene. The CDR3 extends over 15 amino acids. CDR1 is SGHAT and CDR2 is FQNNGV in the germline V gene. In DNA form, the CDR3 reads TGTGCCAGCAGCTTAGCTGGTAGCCCCTACAATGAGCTGTTCTTC. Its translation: CASSLAGSPYNELFF.

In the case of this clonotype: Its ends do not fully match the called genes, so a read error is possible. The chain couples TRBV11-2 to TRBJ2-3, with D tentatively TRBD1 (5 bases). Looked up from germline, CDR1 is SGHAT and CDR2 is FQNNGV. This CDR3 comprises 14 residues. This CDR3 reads CASSLAGYADTRYF. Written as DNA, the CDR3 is TGTGCCAGCAGCCTGGCAGGGTACGCAGATACGCGGTATTTT.

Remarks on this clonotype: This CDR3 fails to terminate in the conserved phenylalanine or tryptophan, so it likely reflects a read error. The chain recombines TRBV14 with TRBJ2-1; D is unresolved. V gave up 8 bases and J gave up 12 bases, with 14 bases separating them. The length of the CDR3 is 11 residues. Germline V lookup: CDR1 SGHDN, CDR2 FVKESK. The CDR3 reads CASGRMGRQFS. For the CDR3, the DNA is TGTGCCAGCGGGCGTATGGGTCGGCAGTTCTCC.

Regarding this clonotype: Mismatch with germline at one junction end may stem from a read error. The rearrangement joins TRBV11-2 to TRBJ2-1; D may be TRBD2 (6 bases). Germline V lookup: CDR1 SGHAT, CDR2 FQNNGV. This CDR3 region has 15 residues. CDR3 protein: CASSPAGSSYNEQFF. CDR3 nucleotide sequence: TGTGCAAGCAGCCCAGCGGGTAGCTCCTACAATGAGCAGTTCTTC.

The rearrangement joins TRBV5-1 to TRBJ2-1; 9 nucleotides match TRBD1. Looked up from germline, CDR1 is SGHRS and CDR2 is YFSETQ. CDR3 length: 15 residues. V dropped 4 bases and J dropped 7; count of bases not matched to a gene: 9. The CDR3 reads CASSDPGQGLNEQFF. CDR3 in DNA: TGCGCCAGCAGCGATCCGGGACAGGGACTGAATGAGCAGTTCTTC.

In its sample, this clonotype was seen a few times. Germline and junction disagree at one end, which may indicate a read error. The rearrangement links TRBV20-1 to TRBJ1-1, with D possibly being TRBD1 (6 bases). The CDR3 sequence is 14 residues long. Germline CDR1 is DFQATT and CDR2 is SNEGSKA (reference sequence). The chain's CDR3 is CSARPGGLSTVAFF. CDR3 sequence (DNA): TGCAGTGCCCGCCCTGGGGGCCTGAGCACTGTAGCTTTCTTT.

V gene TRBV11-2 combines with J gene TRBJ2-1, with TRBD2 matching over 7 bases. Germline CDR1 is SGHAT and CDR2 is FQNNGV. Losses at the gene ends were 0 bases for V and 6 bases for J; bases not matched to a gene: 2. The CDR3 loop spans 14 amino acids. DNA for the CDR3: TGTGCCAGCAGCTTAGATGGGACTACCAATGAGCAGTTCTTC. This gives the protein CASSLDGTTNEQFF.

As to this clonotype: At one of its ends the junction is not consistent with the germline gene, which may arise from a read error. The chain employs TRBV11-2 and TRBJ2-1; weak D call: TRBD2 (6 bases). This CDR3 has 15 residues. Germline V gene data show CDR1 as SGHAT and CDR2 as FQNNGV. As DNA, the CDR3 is TGTGCCGGCAGCTTAGGTCCGGAGGGGTACAATGAGCAGTTCTTC. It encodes CAGSLGPEGYNEQFF. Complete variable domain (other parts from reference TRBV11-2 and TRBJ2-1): EAGVAQSPRYKIIEKRQSVAFWCNPISGHATLYWYQQILGQGPKLLIQFQNNGVVDDSQLPKDRFSAERLKGVDSTLKIQPAKLEDSAVYLCAGSLGPEGYNEQFFGPGTRLTVL.

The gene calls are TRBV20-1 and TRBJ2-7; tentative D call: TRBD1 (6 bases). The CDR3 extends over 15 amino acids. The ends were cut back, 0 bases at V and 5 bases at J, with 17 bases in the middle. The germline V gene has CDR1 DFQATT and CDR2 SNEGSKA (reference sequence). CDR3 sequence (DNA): TGCAGTGCTAGAGATGTGGCAGGGGCTAGGGACGAGCAGTACTTC. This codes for CSARDVAGARDEQYF.

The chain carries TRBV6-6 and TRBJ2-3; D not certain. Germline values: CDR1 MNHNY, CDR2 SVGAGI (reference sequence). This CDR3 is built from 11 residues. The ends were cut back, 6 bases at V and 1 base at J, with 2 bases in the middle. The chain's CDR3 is CASRGTDTQYF. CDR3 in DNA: TGTGCCAGCAGAGGCACAGATACGCAGTATTTT.

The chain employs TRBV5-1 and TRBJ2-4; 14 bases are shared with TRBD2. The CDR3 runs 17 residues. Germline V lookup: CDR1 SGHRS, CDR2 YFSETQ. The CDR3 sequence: CVISEGTSGGGGTIQYF. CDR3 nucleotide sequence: TGCGTCATCAGCGAGGGGACTAGCGGGGGCGGCGGGACCATTCAGTACTTC.

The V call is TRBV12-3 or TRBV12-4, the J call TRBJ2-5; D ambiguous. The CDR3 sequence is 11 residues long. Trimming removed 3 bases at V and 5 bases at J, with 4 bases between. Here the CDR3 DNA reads TGTGCCAGCAGTTTCGGGGAGACCCAGTACTTC. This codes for CASSFGETQYF.

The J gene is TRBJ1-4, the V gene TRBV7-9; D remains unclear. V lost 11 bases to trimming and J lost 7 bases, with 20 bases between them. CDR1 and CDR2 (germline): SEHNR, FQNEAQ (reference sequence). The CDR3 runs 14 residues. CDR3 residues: CACILRRESEKLFF. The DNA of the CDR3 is TGTGCCTGCATCTTACGGCGAGAGAGTGAAAAACTGTTTTTT.

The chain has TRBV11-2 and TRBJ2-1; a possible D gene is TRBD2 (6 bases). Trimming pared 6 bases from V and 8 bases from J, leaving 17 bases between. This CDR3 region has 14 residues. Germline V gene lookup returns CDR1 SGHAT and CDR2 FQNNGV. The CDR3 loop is CASSRRPGVDEQFF. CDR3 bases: TGTGCCAGCAGTCGCCGTCCGGGGGTCGATGAGCAGTTCTTC.

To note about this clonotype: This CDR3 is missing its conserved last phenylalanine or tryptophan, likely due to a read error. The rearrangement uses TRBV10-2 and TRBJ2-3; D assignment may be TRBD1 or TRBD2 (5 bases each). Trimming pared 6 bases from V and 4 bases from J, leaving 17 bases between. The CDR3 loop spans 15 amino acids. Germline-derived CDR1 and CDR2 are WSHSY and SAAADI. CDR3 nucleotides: TGCGCCAGCAGCGAGGCAGGGACCGGGGCAGATACGCAGTATTCT. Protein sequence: CASSEAGTGADTQYS.

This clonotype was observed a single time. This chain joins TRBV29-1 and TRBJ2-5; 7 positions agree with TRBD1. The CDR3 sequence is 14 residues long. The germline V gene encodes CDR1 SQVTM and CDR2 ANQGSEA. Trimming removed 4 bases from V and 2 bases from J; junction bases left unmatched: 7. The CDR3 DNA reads TGCAGCGTTGCTGAGGGGACAGCTCAAGAGACCCAGTACTTC. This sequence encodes CSVAEGTAQETQYF.

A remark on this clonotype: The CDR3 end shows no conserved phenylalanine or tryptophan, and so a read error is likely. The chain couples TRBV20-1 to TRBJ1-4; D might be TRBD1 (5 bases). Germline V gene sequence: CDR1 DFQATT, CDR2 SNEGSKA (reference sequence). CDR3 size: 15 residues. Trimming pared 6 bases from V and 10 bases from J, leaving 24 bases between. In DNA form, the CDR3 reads TGCAGTGCGGACCCCTCCTTTGGGGGGGGGGGAAAACTGTTTTAT. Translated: CSADPSFGGGGKLFY.

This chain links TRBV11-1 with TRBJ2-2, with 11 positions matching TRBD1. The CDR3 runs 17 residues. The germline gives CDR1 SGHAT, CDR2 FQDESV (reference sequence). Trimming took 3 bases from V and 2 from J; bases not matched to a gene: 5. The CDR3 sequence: CASSFVGTGGNTGELFF. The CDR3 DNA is TGTGCCAGCAGCTTCGTAGGGACAGGGGGAAACACCGGGGAGCTGTTTTTT.